Sequencing of this T cell receptor (beta chain) was carried out in a study of blood T cells in healthy people across ages. Study conclusions and caveats: More naive CD4+ cells and higher diversity were found in long-lived than in aged donors. Strongly correlated with naive T cell percentage was TCR beta diversity.

Caucasian, healthy and from Russia, the donors were aged between about 6 and 90. With respect to this clonotype: As yet, its antigen is unknown.

Combining a sample-barcoded 5' primer with a J-beta primer mix, a second PCR ran for about 6 to 12 cycles. The template-switch adaptor was a 5' adaptor with 12 random nucleotides. It tagged each cDNA molecule. TCRdb used MiXCR to reprocess the 5' RACE reads, holding one entry per CDR3 protein. The sample has about 1,400,000 distinct CDR3 sequences; roughly 45% are singletons. V lost 2 bases and J 4 bases, leaving 18 bases between the germline ends. The CDR3 is made up of 17 amino acids. CDR1 and CDR2 (germline): SEHNR, FQNEAQ (reference sequence). The TCR sequence derives from a woman aged 18-30 years in good health. The chain links TRBV7-9 to TRBJ2-1, with TRBD2 as a possible D gene (6 bases). The sample consisted of blood. CDR3 sequence: CASSLRDWRGIYNEQFF. The DNA of the CDR3 is TGTGCCAGCAGCTTAAGAGATTGGCGGGGAATATACAATGAGCAGTTCTTC.